This T cell receptor (beta chain) was identified in a study of T-cell memory formation after mild COVID-19. Study-level points and caveats: That cross-reactive memory joined was suggested by some responding clones appearing in pre-infection memory.

In the case of this clonotype: Antigen: not known.

Amplification by 5'RACE using constant-segment primers produced TCR alpha and TCR beta cDNA libraries that carried sample barcodes and UMIs. Each CDR3 protein is one row after TCRdb ran MiXCR on the 5' RACE reads. Of about 610,000 distinct CDR3 sequences listed, 15% to 20% are singletons. The CDR3 spans 17 residues. The germline V and J ends were trimmed by 6 bases and 7 bases, with 27 bases remaining between them. Germline CDR1 and CDR2: MNHNS and SASEGT. Source material: PBMCs or a T cell subset sorted from them (not recorded which). The gene calls are TRBV6-1 and TRBJ2-5, with D possibly being TRBD1 or TRBD2 (5 bases each). The TCR comes from an adult woman who had mild COVID-19 (a few samples of this study predate the infection). Cell type and time point are not known. The CDR3 DNA sequence: TGTGCCAGCAGAATCATCGGGCTCCGGGACGCCGCGGGGACCCAGTACTTC. It yields the protein CASRIIGLRDAAGTQYF.